This TCR beta chain is drawn from a study of shared clonotypes between healthy human individuals. Assay execution took place at the deep level. Measured with immunoSEQ multiplex PCR; TCRdb has only the in-frame clones, and not every one. The sample shows hundreds of thousands of clones, around 78% of them seen only once. CD4+ cells were split into CD45RA+ naive and CD45RA-negative memory subsets. Germline V gene data show CDR1 as MNHEY and CDR2 as SVGAGI. J was trimmed by 6 bases and V by 6 bases; bases with no gene match: 5. The CDR3 sequence is 15 residues long. The sequence derives from a woman aged 30 to 39 in good health. Source material: memory CD4+ T cells sorted from blood. The subset is: CD45RA-negative fraction. V usage is TRBV6-5 and J usage is TRBJ2-1, with 13 bases fitting TRBD2. The CDR3 DNA follows: TGTGCCAGCAGCACTAGCGGGAGGGCCTCCAATGAGCAGTTCTTC. Its translation is CASSTSGRASNEQFF.